This T cell receptor beta chain originates from a study of identical twins. Germline V gives CDR1 SQVTM, CDR2 ANQGSEA. The V and J ends lost 5 bases and 2 bases respectively, with 9 bases between them. The CDR3 covers 12 residues. This clonotype occurred a few times. TCRdb reprocessed the 5' RACE reads with MiXCR, giving one entry per CDR3 protein. This table holds roughly 1.6 million distinct CDR3 sequences, about 32% found once. The specimen was cord blood. This TCR was recovered from a newborn girl in good health. V and J are TRBV29-1 and TRBJ1-1; D gene uncertain. The CDR3: CSVLQPNTEAFF. Written as DNA, the CDR3 is TGCAGCGTTTTACAGCCCAACACTGAAGCTTTCTTT. The variable domain in full, with the rest retrieved from reference TRBV29-1 and TRBJ1-1, is SAVISQKPSRDICQRGTSLTIQCQVDSQVTMMFWYRQQPGQSLTLIATANQGSEATYESGFVIDKFPISRPNLTFSTLTVSNMSPEDSSIYLCSVLQPNTEAFFGQGTRLTVV.